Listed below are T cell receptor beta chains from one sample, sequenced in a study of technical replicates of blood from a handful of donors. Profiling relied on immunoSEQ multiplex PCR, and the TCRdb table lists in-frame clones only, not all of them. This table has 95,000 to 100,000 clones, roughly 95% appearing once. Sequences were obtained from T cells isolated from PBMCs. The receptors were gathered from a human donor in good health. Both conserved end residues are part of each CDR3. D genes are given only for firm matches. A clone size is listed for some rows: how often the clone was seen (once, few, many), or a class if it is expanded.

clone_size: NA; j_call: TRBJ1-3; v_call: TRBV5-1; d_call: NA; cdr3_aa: CASSLAGLQGNTIYF; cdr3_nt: TGCGCCAGCAGCTTGGCAGGCCTCCAAGGAAACACCATATATTTT
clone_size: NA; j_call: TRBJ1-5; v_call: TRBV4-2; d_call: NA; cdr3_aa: CASSQDIRGSLPNQPQHF; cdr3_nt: TGTGCCAGCAGCCAAGATATAAGGGGTTCACTCCCCAATCAGCCCCAGCATTTT
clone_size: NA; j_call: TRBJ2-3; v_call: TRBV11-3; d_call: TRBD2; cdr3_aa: CASSRGGGTDTQYF; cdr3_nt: TGTGCCAGCTCTCGGGGGGGTGGCACAGATACGCAGTATTTT
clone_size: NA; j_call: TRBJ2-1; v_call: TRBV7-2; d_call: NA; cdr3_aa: CASSLPGETIEQFF; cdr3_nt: TGTGCCAGCAGCTTACCGGGGGAGACTATTGAGCAGTTCTTC
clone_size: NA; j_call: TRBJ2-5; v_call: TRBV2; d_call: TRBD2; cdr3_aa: CASRAGLAGETQYF; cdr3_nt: TGTGCCAGCAGGGCGGGACTAGCGGGGGAGACCCAGTACTTC
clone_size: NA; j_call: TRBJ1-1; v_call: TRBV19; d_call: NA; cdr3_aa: CASRAPGFHTEAFF; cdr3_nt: TGTGCCAGTAGGGCCCCAGGGTTCCACACTGAAGCTTTCTTT
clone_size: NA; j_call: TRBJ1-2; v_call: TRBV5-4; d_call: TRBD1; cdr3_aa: CASSIDRDYGYTF; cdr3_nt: TGTGCCAGCAGCATAGACAGGGACTATGGCTACACCTTC
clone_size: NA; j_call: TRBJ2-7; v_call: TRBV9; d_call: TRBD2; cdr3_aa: CASSLGLAGLYEQYF; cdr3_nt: TGTGCCAGCAGCCTCGGACTAGCGGGCTTATACGAGCAGTACTTC
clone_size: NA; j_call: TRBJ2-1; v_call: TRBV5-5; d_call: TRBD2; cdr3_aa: CASSLVLTSGIGSYNEQFF; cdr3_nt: TGTGCCAGCAGCTTGGTTCTGACTAGCGGGATTGGGTCCTACAATGAGCAGTTCTTC
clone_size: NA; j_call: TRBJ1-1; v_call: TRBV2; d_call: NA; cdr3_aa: CASSDRNTEAFF; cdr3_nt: TGTGCCAGCAGTGACAGGAACACTGAAGCTTTCTTT
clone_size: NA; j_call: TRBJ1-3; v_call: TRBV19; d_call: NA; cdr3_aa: CASTELSGNTIYF; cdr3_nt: TGTGCCAGTACCGAACTTTCTGGAAACACCATATATTTT
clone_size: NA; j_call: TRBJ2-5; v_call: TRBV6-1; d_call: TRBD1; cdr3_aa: CASSGNRGRVETQYF; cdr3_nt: TGTGCCAGCAGTGGGAACAGGGGAAGGGTAGAGACCCAGTACTTC
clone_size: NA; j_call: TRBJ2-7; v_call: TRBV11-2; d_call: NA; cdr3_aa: CASSSGSWEQYF; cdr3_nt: TGTGCCAGCAGCTCAGGGTCCTGGGAGCAGTACTTC
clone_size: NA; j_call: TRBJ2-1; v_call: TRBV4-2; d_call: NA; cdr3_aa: CASSQEGLAAQWKQFF; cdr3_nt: TGTGCCAGCAGCCAAGAAGGGCTAGCAGCTCAATGGAAGCAGTTCTTC
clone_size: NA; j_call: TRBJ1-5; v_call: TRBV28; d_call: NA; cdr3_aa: CASTTRGFGQPQHF; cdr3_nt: TGTGCCAGCACCACCAGGGGTTTTGGTCAGCCCCAGCATTTT
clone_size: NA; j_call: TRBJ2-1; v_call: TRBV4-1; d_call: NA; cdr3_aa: CASSQDPADRLLSYNEQFF; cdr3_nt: TGCGCCAGCAGCCAAGATCCTGCTGACAGGTTACTCTCCTACAATGAGCAGTTCTTC
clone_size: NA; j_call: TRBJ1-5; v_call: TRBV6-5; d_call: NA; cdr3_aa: CASRITDSYNQPQHF; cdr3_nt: TGTGCCAGCAGGATAACTGACAGTTACAATCAGCCCCAGCATTTT
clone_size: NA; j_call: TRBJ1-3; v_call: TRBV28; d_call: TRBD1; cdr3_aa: CASSAGTASGNTIYF; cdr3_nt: TGTGCCAGCAGTGCCGGGACAGCCTCTGGAAACACCATATATTTT
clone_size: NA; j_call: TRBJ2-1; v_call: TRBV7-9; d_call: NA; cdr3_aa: CASSFRSSLASPHEQFF; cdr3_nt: TGTGCCAGCAGCTTTAGATCCTCGTTAGCGAGCCCCCATGAGCAGTTCTTC
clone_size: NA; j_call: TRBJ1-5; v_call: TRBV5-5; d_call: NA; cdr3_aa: CASSFYPGGNQPQHF; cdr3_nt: TGTGCCAGCAGCTTTTACCCAGGAGGGAATCAGCCCCAGCATTTT
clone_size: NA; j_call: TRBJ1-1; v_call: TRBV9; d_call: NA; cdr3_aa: CASSPGPTMNTEAFF; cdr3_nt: TGTGCCAGCAGCCCTGGACCGACTATGAACACTGAAGCTTTCTTT
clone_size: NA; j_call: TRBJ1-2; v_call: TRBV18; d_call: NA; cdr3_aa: CASSPEPDYGYTF; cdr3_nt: TGTGCCAGCTCACCGGAGCCTGACTATGGCTACACCTTC
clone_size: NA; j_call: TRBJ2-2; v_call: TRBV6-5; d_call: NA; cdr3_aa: CATQQGTGELFF; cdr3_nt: TGTGCCACCCAACAGGGTACCGGGGAGCTGTTTTTT
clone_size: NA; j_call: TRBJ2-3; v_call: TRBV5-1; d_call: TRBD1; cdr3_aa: CASSLARDSGTDTQYF; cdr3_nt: TGCGCCAGCAGCTTGGCCCGGGACAGCGGCACAGATACGCAGTATTTT
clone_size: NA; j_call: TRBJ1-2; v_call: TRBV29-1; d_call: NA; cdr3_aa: CSVEVGGNAAKTF; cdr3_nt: TGCAGCGTTGAAGTTGGGGGGAACGCGGCTAAGACCTTC
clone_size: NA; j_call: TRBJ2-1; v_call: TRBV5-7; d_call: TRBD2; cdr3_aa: CASRRTSGSGEQFF; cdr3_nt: TGTGCCAGCAGAAGGACTAGCGGGAGTGGTGAGCAGTTCTTC
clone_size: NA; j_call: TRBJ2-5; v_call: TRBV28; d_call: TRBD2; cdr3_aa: CASSPTGLGLQETQYF; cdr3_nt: TGTGCCAGCAGTCCTACCGGACTAGGCCTACAAGAGACCCAGTACTTC
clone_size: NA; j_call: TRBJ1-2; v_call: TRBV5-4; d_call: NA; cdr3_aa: CASSLALQAADYGYTF; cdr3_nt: TGTGCCAGCAGCTTGGCTCTCCAGGCCGCAGACTATGGCTACACCTTC
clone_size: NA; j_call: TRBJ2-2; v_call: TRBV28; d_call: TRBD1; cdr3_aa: CAGSGTGPVPGELFF; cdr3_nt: TGTGCCGGCTCCGGGACAGGGCCGGTCCCCGGGGAGCTGTTTTTT
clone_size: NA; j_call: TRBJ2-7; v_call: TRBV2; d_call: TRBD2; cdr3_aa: CASTPLAVAAYEQYF; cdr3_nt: TGTGCCAGCACCCCTCTAGCGGTGGCCGCCTACGAGCAGTACTTC
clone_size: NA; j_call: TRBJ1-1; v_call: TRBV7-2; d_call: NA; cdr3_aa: CASSFRYTEAFF; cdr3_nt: TGTGCCAGCAGCTTCCGTTACACTGAAGCTTTCTTT
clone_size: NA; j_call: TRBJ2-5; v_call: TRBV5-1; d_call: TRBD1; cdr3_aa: CASSPAWTGQETQYF; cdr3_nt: TGCGCCAGCAGTCCGGCCTGGACAGGGCAGGAGACCCAGTACTTC
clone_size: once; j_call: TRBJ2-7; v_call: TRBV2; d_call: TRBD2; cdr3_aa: CASSDLRGFSREQYF; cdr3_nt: TGTGCCAGCAGTGACTTGCGGGGGTTTTCTCGGGAGCAGTACTTC
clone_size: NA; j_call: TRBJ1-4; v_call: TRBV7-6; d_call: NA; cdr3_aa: CASSSFPVPNEKLFF; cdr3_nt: TGTGCCAGCAGCTCTTTTCCAGTCCCTAATGAAAAACTGTTTTTT
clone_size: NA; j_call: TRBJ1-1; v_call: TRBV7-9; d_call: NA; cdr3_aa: CASSFSGGRTEAFF; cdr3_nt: TGTGCCAGCAGCTTCTCGGGGGGCCGTACTGAAGCTTTCTTT
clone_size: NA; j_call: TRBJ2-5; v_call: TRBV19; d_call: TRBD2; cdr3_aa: CASKERGRGETQYF; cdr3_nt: TGTGCCAGTAAGGAGCGGGGGAGGGGAGAGACCCAGTACTTC
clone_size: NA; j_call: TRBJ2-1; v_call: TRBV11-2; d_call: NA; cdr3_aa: CASSSPRGGQFGNEQFF; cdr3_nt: TGTGCCAGCAGCTCCCCTCGTGGGGGACAATTCGGAAATGAGCAGTTCTTC
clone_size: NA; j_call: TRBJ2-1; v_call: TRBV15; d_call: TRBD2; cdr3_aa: CATSRDQVLAGASNEQFF; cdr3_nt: TGTGCCACCAGCAGAGATCAGGTCCTAGCGGGAGCGTCCAATGAGCAGTTCTTC
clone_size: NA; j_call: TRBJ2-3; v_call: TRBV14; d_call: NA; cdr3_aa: CASSQDWLGRGTQYF; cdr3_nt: TGTGCCAGCAGCCAAGATTGGCTCGGGAGAGGGACGCAGTATTTT
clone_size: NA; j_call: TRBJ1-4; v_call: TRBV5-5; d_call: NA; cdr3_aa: CASSFPGKLFF; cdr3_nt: TGTGCCAGCAGCTTCCCAGGGAAGCTGTTTTTT
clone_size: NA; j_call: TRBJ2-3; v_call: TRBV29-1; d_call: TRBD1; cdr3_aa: CTPGTGEDTQYF; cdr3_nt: TGCACCCCCGGGACAGGGGAAGATACGCAGTATTTT
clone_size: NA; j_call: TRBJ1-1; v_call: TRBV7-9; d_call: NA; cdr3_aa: CASSLPGPHEAFF; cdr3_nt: TGTGCCAGCAGTTTACCGGGTCCTCATGAAGCTTTCTTT
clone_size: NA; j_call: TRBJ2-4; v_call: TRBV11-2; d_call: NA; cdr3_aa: CASSPVGGFEAKNIQYF; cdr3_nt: TGTGCCAGCAGCCCCGTCGGGGGATTTGAAGCCAAAAACATTCAGTACTTC
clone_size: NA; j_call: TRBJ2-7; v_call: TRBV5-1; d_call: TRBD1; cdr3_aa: CASSLAGGMTSYEQYF; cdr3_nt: TGCGCCAGCAGCCTGGCAGGGGGAATGACCTCCTACGAGCAGTACTTC
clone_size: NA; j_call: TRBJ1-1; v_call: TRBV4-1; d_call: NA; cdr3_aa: CASSPQGATEAFF; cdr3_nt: TGCGCCAGCAGCCCACAGGGTGCCACTGAAGCTTTCTTT
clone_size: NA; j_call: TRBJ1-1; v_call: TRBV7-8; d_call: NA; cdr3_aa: CASSSHLSSSSAFF; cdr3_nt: TGTGCCAGCAGCTCCCATCTCTCTTCATCGAGTGCTTTCTTT
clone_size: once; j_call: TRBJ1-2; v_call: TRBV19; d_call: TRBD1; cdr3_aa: CASSDPGQSFFYGYTF; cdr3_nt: TGTGCCAGTAGCGACCCGGGACAGTCCTTCTTCTATGGCTACACCTTC
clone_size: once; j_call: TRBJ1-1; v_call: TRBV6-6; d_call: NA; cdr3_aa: CASSYTTGDHEAFF; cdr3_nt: TGTGCCAGCAGTTACACGACAGGAGACCATGAAGCTTTCTTT
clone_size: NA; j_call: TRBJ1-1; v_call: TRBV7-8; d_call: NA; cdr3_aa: CASSPPPQGNTEAFF; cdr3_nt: TGTGCCAGCAGCCCGCCGCCCCAGGGGAACACTGAAGCTTTCTTT
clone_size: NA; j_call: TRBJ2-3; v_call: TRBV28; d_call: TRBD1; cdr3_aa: CASSLGTGGTQYF; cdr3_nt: TGTGCCAGCAGTTTGGGGACAGGAGGGACGCAGTATTTT
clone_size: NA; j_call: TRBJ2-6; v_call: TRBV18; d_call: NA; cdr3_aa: CASSPTSTSPSSGANVLTF; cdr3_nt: TGTGCCAGCTCACCAACCTCCACTTCACCGAGCTCTGGGGCCAACGTCCTGACTTTC
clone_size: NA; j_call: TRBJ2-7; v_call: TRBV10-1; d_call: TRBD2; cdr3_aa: CASSELSGSSYEQYF; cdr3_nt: TGCGCCAGCAGTGAGCTTAGCGGGTCCTCCTACGAGCAGTACTTC
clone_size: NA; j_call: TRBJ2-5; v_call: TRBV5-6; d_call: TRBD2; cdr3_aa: CASSLGLAGQETQYF; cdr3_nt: TGTGCCAGCAGCTTGGGACTAGCGGGCCAAGAGACCCAGTACTTC
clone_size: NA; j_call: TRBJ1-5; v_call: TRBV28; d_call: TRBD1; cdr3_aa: CASSTGGAGQPQHF; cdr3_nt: TGTGCCAGCAGCACAGGGGGCGCAGGACAGCCCCAGCATTTT
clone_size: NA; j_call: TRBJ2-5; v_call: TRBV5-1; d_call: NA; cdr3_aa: CASAKYDYKETQYF; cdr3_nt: TGCGCCAGCGCTAAATATGACTACAAAGAGACCCAGTACTTC